The T cell receptor (beta chain) under discussion was sequenced for a study of beta chain features in type 1 diabetes. It was via CD45RO/CCR7/CD25/CD127/CD95/CD27 that CD4+ naive, central memory, regulatory and stem cell-like memory cells were sorted. The sequenced template was cDNA made from the entire isolated RNA. Some clones are missing from TCRdb's copy, which holds only in-frame ones; the method was immunoSEQ multiplex PCR. The sample holds hundreds of thousands of clones; roughly 13% are singletons and the top ten take roughly 0.015%. This clone was detected a few times. This clonotype was sampled from a man in his late teens or twenties in good health. The sequenced sample consisted of naive CD4+ T cells from blood.

CDR3 sequence: CAWSFGGASQPQHF. The CDR3 region has the DNA TGTGCCTGGAGTTTTGGGGGGGCCAGTCAGCCCCAGCATTTT. The chain joins TRBV30 to TRBJ1-5, with D maybe TRBD1 (6 bases). V was clipped by 2 bases and J by 6 bases, with 14 bases between them. This CDR3 region has 14 residues. CDR1 and CDR2 from the germline V gene are GTSNPN and SVGIG (reference sequence).